Reported below is one T cell receptor beta chain. Its antigen remains unknown. The Oncomine TCR Beta short-read assay generated sequence data from the DNA of cultured CD4+ T cells. TCRdb re-called the PCR reads with MiXCR, one entry per CDR3 protein. The table has some 25,000 distinct CDR3 sequences, approximately 67% seen once. This sample was included in a study of vaccination and CD4 T cells after COVID-19. The treatment here: approximately 10-day PBMC culture with coronavirus spike peptide pools or control peptides (ViraFEST assay). Source: CD4+ T cells from blood, cultured in vitro, taken after SARS-CoV-2 vaccination. This receptor was taken from a human donor who received a COVID-19 vaccine.

The CDR3 coding sequence is TGTGCCAGCAGGGGACTCGAGGGGCCTAACTATGGCTACACCTTC. Encoded protein: CASRGLEGPNYGYTF. The J gene is TRBJ1-2, the V gene TRBV25-1, with D perhaps TRBD1 (5 bases). This CDR3 contains 15 residues. CDR1 is MGHDK and CDR2 is SYGVNS in the germline V gene. The V gene lost 6 bases and the J gene lost 0 bases, with 14 bases spanning the gap.